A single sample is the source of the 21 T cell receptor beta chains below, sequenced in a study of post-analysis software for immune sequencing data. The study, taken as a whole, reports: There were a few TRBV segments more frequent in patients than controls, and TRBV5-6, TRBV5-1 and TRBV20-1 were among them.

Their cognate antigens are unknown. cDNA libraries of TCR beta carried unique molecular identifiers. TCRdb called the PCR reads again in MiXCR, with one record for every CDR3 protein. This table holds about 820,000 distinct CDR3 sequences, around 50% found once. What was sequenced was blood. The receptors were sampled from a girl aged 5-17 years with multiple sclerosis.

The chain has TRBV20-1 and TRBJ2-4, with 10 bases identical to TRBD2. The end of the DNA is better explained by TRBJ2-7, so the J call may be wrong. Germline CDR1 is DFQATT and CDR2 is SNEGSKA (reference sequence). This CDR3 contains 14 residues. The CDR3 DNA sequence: TGCAGTGCTAACCTAGCGGGAGTGCCCTCCGAGCAGTACTTC. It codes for CSANLAGVPSEQYF.

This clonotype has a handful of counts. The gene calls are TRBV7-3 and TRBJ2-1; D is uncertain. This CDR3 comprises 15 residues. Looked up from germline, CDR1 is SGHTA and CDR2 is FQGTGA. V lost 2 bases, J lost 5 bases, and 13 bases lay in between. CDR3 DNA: TGTGCCAGCAGCTTACGACGGGCTAACCACAATGAGCAGTTCTTC. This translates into CASSLRRANHNEQFF.

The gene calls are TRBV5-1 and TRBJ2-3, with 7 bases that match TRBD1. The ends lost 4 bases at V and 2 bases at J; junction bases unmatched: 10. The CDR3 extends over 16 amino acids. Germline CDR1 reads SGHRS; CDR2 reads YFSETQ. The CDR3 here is CASSQGLGQNTDTQYF. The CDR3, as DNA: TGCGCCAGCAGCCAAGGGTTGGGACAGAACACAGATACGCAGTATTTT.

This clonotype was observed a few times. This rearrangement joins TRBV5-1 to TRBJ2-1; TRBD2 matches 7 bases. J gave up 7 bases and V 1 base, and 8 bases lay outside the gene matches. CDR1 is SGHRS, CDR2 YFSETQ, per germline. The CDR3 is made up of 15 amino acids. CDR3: CASSLSLADGNEQFF. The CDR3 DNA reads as TGCGCCAGCAGCTTGTCCCTAGCGGACGGTAATGAGCAGTTCTTC.

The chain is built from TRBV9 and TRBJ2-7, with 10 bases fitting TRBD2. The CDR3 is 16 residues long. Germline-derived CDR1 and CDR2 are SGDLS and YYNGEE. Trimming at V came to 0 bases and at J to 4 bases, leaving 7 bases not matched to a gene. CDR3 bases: TGTGCCAGCAGCGTAGGGGCTAGCGGGAGTTCGTACGAGCAGTACTTC. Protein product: CASSVGASGSSYEQYF.

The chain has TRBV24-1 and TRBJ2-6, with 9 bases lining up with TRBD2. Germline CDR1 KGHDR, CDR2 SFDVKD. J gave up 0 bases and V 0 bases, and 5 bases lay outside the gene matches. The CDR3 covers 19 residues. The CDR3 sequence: CATSDLFSGGLSGANVLTF. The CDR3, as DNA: TGTGCCACCAGTGATTTGTTTAGCGGGGGCCTCTCTGGGGCCAACGTCCTGACTTTC.

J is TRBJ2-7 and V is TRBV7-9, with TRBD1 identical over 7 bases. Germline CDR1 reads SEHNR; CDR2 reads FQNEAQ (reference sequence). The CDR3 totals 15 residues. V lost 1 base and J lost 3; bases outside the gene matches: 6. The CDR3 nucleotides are TGTGCCAGCAGCTTAGGGTGGGACAGCGTCTACGAGCAGTACTTC. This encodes CASSLGWDSVYEQYF.

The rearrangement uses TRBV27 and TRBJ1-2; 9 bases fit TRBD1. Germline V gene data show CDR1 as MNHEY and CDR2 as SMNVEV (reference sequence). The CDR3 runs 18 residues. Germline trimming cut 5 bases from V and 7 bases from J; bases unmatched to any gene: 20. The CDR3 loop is CASSPKPYGDRALRGYTF. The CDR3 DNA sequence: TGTGCCAGCAGTCCGAAACCCTACGGGGACAGGGCCTTACGTGGCTACACCTTC.

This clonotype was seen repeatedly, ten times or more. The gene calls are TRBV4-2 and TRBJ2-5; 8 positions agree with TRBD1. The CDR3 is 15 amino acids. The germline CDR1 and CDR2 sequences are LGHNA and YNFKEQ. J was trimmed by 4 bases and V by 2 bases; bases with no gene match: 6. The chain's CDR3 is CASSQSQGATETQYF. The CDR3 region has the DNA TGTGCCAGCAGCCAAAGCCAGGGGGCCACAGAGACCCAGTACTTC.

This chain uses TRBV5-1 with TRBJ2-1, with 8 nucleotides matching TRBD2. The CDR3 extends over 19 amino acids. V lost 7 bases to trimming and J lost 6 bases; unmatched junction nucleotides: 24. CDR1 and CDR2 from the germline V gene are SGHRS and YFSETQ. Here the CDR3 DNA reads TGCGCCAGCTTCAACTCCTTGGGTAGCGGGGTACTATCGGGCAATGAGCAGTTCTTC. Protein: CASFNSLGSGVLSGNEQFF. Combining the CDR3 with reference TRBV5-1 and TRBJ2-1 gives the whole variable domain KAGVTQTPRYLIKTRGQQVTLSCSPISGHRSVSWYQQTPGQGLQFLFEYFSETQRNKGNFPGRFSGRQFSNSRSEMNVSTLELGDSALYLCASFNSLGSGVLSGNEQFFGPGTRLTVL.

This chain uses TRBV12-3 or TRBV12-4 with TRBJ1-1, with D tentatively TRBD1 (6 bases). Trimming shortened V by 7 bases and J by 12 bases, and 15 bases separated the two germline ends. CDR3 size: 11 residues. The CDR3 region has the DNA TGTGCCAGCAAAGGACAGAGGCTATCTTTCTTT. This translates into CASKGQRLSFF.

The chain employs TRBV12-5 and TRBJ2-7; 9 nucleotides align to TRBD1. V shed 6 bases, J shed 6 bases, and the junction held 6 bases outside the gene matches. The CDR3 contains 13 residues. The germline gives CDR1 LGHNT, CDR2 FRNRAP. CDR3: CASGRDRALEQYF. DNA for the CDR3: TGTGCTAGTGGCCGGGACAGGGCCCTCGAGCAGTACTTC.

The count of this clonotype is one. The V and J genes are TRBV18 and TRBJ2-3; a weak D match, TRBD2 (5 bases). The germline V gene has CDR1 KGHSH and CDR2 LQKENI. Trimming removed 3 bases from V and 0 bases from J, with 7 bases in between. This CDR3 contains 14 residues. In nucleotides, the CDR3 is TGTGCCAGCTCACCTAGCGCTAGCACAGATACGCAGTATTTT. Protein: CASSPSASTDTQYF.

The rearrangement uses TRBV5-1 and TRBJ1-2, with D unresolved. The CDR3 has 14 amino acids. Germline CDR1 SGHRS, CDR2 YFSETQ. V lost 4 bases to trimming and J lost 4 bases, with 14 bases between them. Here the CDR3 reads CASSQLPWGYGYTF. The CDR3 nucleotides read TGCGCCAGCAGCCAGCTCCCGTGGGGCTATGGCTACACCTTC.

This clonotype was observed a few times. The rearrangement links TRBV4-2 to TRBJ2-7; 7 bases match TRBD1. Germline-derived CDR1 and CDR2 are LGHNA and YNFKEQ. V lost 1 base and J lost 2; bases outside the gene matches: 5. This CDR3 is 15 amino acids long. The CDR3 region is CASSQGQGFTYEQYF. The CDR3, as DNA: TGTGCCAGCAGCCAAGGACAGGGTTTTACCTACGAGCAGTACTTC.

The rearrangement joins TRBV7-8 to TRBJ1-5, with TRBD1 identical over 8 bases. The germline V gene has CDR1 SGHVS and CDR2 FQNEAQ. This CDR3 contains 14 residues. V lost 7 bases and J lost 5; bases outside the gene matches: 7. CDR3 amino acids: CASTGQGSYQPQHF. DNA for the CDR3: TGTGCCAGCACCGGACAGGGATCATATCAGCCCCAGCATTTT. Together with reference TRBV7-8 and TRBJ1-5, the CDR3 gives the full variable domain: GAGVSQSPRYKVAKRGQDVALRCDPISGHVSLFWYQQALGQGPEFLTYFQNEAQLDKSGLPSDRFFAERPEGSVSTLKIQRTQQEDSAVYLCASTGQGSYQPQHFGDGTRLSIL.

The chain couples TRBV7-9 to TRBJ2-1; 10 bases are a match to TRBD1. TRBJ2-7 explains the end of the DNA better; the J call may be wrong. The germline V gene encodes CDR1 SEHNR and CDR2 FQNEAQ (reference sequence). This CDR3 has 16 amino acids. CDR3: CASSSRPGQGTNEQYF. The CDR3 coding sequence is TGTGCCAGCAGCTCCCGGCCGGGACAGGGGACGAACGAGCAGTACTTC.

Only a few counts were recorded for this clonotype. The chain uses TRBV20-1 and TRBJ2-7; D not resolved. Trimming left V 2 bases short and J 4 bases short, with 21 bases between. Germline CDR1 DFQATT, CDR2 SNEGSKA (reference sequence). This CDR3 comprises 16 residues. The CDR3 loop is CSARPLGTLSPYEQYF. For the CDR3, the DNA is TGCAGTGCTAGACCGCTCGGAACCCTGTCCCCTTACGAGCAGTACTTC.

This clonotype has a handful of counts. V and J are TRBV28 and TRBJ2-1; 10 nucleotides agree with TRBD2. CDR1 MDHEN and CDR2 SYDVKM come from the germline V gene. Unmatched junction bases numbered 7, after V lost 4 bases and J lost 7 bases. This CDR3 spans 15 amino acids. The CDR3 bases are TGTGCCAGCAGTTCCCCAGCGGGAGGGGGAAATGAGCAGTTCTTC. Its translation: CASSSPAGGGNEQFF.

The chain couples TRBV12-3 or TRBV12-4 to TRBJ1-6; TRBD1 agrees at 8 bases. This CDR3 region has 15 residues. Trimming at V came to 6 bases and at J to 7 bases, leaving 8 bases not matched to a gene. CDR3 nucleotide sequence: TGTGCCAGCAGCCTGCTACAGGGGGGGAATTCACCCCTCCACTTT. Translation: CASSLLQGGNSPLHF.

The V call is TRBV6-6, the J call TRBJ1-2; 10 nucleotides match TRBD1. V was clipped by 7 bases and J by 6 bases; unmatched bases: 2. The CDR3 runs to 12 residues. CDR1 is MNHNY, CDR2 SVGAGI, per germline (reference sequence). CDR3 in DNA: TGTGCCAGCACGACAGGGGGCGATGGCTACACCTTC. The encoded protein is CASTTGGDGYTF.